This is a list of T cell receptor beta chains from one sample in a study of cytomegalovirus exposure and HLA in healthy donors. Clones were sequenced by immunoSEQ multiplex PCR, and TCRdb holds only the in-frame ones, with some missing. There are roughly 120,000 clones in the sample; approximately 70% occur only once, and roughly 8.7% lies in the top ten. Material: PBMCs. These receptors originate from a man aged 25-45 years in good health and CMV-seropositive. Each CDR3 is given with its conserved first and last residue. Each record gives: CDR3 length, D gene, V gene, J gene, clone size, CDR3 DNA, CDR3 protein. D genes are given only for firm matches. The listing skips clone size in some rows; elsewhere it reads once, few, many or a size class.

len: 12
d_gene: -
v_gene: TRBV30
j_gene: TRBJ1-5
abundance: -
CDR3nt: TGTGCCTGGAGTGTACGCAGACAGCCCCAGCATTTT
CDR3aa: CAWSVRRQPQHF

len: 15
d_gene: TRBD1
v_gene: TRBV7-9
j_gene: TRBJ2-5
abundance: few
CDR3nt: TGTGCCAGCAGCCTACAGGGGGCATCCCAAGAGACCCAGTACTTC
CDR3aa: CASSLQGASQETQYF

len: 12
d_gene: -
v_gene: TRBV6-1
j_gene: TRBJ2-3
abundance: -
CDR3nt: TGTGCCAGCAGTGAGAGGAGGGATACGCAGTATTTT
CDR3aa: CASSERRDTQYF

len: 14
d_gene: -
v_gene: TRBV7-9
j_gene: TRBJ2-5
abundance: -
CDR3nt: TGTGCCAGCAGCCCGCGGGCATCCCAAGAGACCCAGTACTTC
CDR3aa: CASSPRASQETQYF

len: 14
d_gene: TRBD1
v_gene: TRBV2
j_gene: TRBJ1-1
abundance: -
CDR3nt: TGTGCCAGCAGTCCGGGGACAGGGCGCTCGAAAGCTTTCTTT
CDR3aa: CASSPGTGRSKAFF

len: 14
d_gene: -
v_gene: TRBV19
j_gene: TRBJ1-5
abundance: -
CDR3nt: TGTGCCAGTAGTACTACAGGGAGCAATCAGCCCCAGCATTTT
CDR3aa: CASSTTGSNQPQHF

len: 16
d_gene: TRBD2
v_gene: TRBV7-9
j_gene: TRBJ2-2
abundance: few
CDR3nt: TGTGCCAGCAGCCTACTAGCGGGGGGGAACACCGGGGAGCTGTTTTTT
CDR3aa: CASSLLAGGNTGELFF

len: 12
d_gene: -
v_gene: TRBV10-3
j_gene: TRBJ2-2
abundance: -
CDR3nt: TGTGCCATCACTACAGAGCCCGGGGAGCTGTTTTTT
CDR3aa: CAITTEPGELFF

len: 13
d_gene: -
v_gene: TRBV18
j_gene: TRBJ2-2
abundance: -
CDR3nt: TGTGCCAGCTCAACAGAGAACACCGGGGAGCTGTTTTTT
CDR3aa: CASSTENTGELFF

len: 14
d_gene: TRBD1
v_gene: TRBV28
j_gene: TRBJ2-1
abundance: -
CDR3nt: TGTGCCAGCGTTCAGGGGGACTCCTACAATGAGCAGTTCTTC
CDR3aa: CASVQGDSYNEQFF

len: 13
d_gene: -
v_gene: TRBV14
j_gene: TRBJ1-5
abundance: once
CDR3nt: TGTGCCAGCAGCTCAGATAGCAATCAGCCCCAGCATTTT
CDR3aa: CASSSDSNQPQHF

len: 15
d_gene: -
v_gene: TRBV5-8
j_gene: TRBJ2-1
abundance: -
CDR3nt: TGTGCCAGCAGCCACGACCGAGTAGCGGACAATGAGCAGTTCTTC
CDR3aa: CASSHDRVADNEQFF

len: 15
d_gene: -
v_gene: TRBV2
j_gene: TRBJ2-3
abundance: -
CDR3nt: TGTGCCAGCAGTGCCTTCCAGGGGACGACAGATACGCAGTATTTT
CDR3aa: CASSAFQGTTDTQYF

len: 15
d_gene: -
v_gene: TRBV28
j_gene: TRBJ2-6
abundance: -
CDR3nt: TGTGCCAGCAGTTTATGGCTAACTGGGGCCAACGTCCTGACTTTC
CDR3aa: CASSLWLTGANVLTF

len: 14
d_gene: TRBD1
v_gene: TRBV9
j_gene: TRBJ1-1
abundance: -
CDR3nt: TGTGCCAGCAGCGTAGGAAGGACAGGGCTTGAAGCTTTCTTT
CDR3aa: CASSVGRTGLEAFF

len: 13
d_gene: -
v_gene: TRBV9
j_gene: TRBJ2-3
abundance: -
CDR3nt: TGTGCCAGCAGCGAACAGGGCACAGATACGCAGTATTTT
CDR3aa: CASSEQGTDTQYF

len: 15
d_gene: -
v_gene: TRBV5-1
j_gene: TRBJ2-5
abundance: -
CDR3nt: TGCGCCAGCGGGAACCAGGGGTCCAGGCAAGAGACCCAGTACTTC
CDR3aa: CASGNQGSRQETQYF

len: 14
d_gene: TRBD1
v_gene: TRBV11-1
j_gene: TRBJ2-7
abundance: -
CDR3nt: TGTGCCAGCAGCTTGACAGGGTCCCCCTACGAGCAGTACTTC
CDR3aa: CASSLTGSPYEQYF

len: 11
d_gene: TRBD1
v_gene: TRBV29-1
j_gene: TRBJ2-1
abundance: once
CDR3nt: TGCAGCGTGAGGACAGGGGAAGAGCAGTTCTTC
CDR3aa: CSVRTGEEQFF

len: 13
d_gene: -
v_gene: TRBV27
j_gene: TRBJ2-1
abundance: once
CDR3nt: TGTGCCAGCCGTTGGGGGGACTACAATGAGCAGTTCTTC
CDR3aa: CASRWGDYNEQFF

len: 16
d_gene: TRBD1
v_gene: TRBV29-1
j_gene: TRBJ1-4
abundance: -
CDR3nt: TGCAGCGTTGAAGACGGTCACCGACAGGGGGCCCATCAACTGTTTTTT
CDR3aa: CSVEDGHRQGAHQLFF